These 4 T cell receptor beta chains were sequenced from one sample in a study of radiotherapy plus CTLA-4 blockade in lung cancer. Sequenced by immunoSEQ multiplex PCR; TCRdb stores in-frame clones only, minus some. In the table there are around 30,000 clones, 60% to 80% of which are singletons. The sequencing used peripheral blood, collected from a patient treated with radiotherapy plus ipilimumab. Every receptor here comes from a human donor with non-small cell lung cancer whose response to radiotherapy plus ipilimumab could not be evaluated.

Points on this clone: Other DNA sequences in the same sample also yield this CDR3. V and J are TRBV5-1 and TRBJ1-3; 10 bases fit TRBD1. This CDR3 is built from 16 residues. Germline CDR1 reads SGHRS; CDR2 reads YFSETQ. With V trimmed by 0 bases and J by 4 bases, 4 bases remained unmatched. The CDR3 region is CASSLGQGAGGNTIYF. CDR3 sequence (DNA): TGCGCCAGCAGCTTGGGACAGGGGGCAGGAGGAAACACCATATATTTT.

The rearrangement links TRBV7-9 to TRBJ2-5; perhaps TRBD2 as D (6 bases). The CDR3 is 15 residues long. Germline assignment: CDR1 SEHNR and CDR2 FQNEAQ (reference sequence). V gave up 1 base and J gave up 0 bases, with 9 bases separating them. In nucleotides, the CDR3 is TGTGCCAGCAGCTTAGGGCTAGCGTACCAAGAGACCCAGTACTTC. Translated: CASSLGLAYQETQYF. The full variable domain, with the rest looked up from reference TRBV7-9 and TRBJ2-5, is DTGVSQNPRHKITKRGQNVTFRCDPISEHNRLYWYRQTLGQGPEFLTYFQNEAQLEKSRLLSDRFSAERPKGSFSTLEIQRTEQGDSAMYLCASSLGLAYQETQYFGPGTRLLVL.

The genes are TRBV4-1 and TRBJ2-1, with 12 bases fitting TRBD2. The CDR3 contains 18 residues. The germline CDR1 and CDR2 sequences are MGHRA and YSYEKL. Unmatched junction bases numbered 13, after V lost 4 bases and J lost 6 bases. The CDR3 sequence: CASSPRSLGLAGSNEQFF. The DNA of the CDR3 is TGCGCCAGCAGCCCGCGGTCTCTTGGACTAGCGGGATCCAATGAGCAGTTCTTC.

The chain has TRBV28 and TRBJ1-2; 8 bases fit TRBD1. The V and J ends lost 2 bases and 10 bases, in that order; junction bases with no gene match: 9. Germline V gene data show CDR1 as MDHEN and CDR2 as SYDVKM. The CDR3 consists of 14 residues. The CDR3 bases are TGTGCCAGCAGTTTAAGGCAGGGGGCCGTTATCTACACCTTC. As protein: CASSLRQGAVIYTF.